The T cell receptor beta chain described here comes from a study of spatial heterogeneity in lung cancer. General study results and limits: Counts of expanded alpha and beta TCRs within tumors tracked the tumor nonsynonymous mutation count.

V was cut by 1 base and J by 2 bases, with 3 bases left in between. The CDR3 length is 13 residues. Germline CDR1 is LGHDT and CDR2 is YNNKEL (reference sequence). The time point was: sample taken at primary tumor resection. In TCRdb, the 5' RACE reads were re-called with MiXCR into one record per CDR3 protein. The profile shows 700 to 850 distinct CDR3 sequences, roughly 9.1% of them singletons. In its sample, this clonotype ranks as large. No antigen is known for it. V usage is TRBV3-1 and J usage is TRBJ2-1; unclear D gene. Sample: lung tumor tissue, taken at surgery. This TCR came from a male donor with early-stage non-small cell lung cancer. The CDR3 sequence: CASSQGPYNEQFF. The CDR3 DNA reads as TGTGCCAGCAGCCAAGGACCCTACAATGAGCAGTTCTTC.